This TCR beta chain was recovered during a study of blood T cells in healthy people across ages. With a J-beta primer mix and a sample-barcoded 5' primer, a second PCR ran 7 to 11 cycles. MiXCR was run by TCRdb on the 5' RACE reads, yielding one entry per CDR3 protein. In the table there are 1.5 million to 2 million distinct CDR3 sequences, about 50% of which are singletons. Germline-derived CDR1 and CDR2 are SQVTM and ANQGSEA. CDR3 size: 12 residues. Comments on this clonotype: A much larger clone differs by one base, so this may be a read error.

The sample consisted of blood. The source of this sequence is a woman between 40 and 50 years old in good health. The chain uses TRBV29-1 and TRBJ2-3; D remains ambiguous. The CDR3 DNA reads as TGCGGCGTTGAAGATTCCCCAGATACGCAGTATTTT. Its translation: CGVEDSPDTQYF.